A single sample gave rise to the 31 T cell receptor beta chains below, sequenced in a study of sequential checkpoint blockade in melanoma. Sample treatment: randomized to nivolumab then ipilimumab (arm A) or the reverse (arm B). Libraries were prepared by immunoSEQ multiplex PCR; TCRdb keeps only in-frame clonotypes and omits some of them. Here the sample spans more than 10,000 clones, 82% being singletons. The starting material was CD8+ T cells sorted from blood (inferred from file names), obtained from a patient given nivolumab and ipilimumab in sequence. These receptors all stem from a human donor with melanoma.

This chain connects TRBV19 to TRBJ1-3; perhaps TRBD1 as D (6 bases). Trimming removed 5 bases from V and 3 bases from J, with 11 bases in between. The CDR3 length is 14 residues. Germline V gives CDR1 LNHDA, CDR2 SQIVND (reference sequence). The CDR3 DNA follows: TGTGCCAGTAGTCTACAGGGACGTGGAAACACCATATATTTT. This sequence encodes CASSLQGRGNTIYF.

This rearrangement joins TRBV7-9 to TRBJ1-5; no reliable D call. Deletions cut 6 bases from V and 4 bases from J, with 10 bases between. This CDR3 comprises 13 residues. Germline CDR1 reads SEHNR; CDR2 reads FQNEAQ (reference sequence). CDR3 DNA: TGTGCCAGCAGTATGGGCGGGAATCAGCCCCAGCATTTT. Translated: CASSMGGNQPQHF.

This rearrangement joins TRBV6-4 to TRBJ1-2; the D is unclear. Germline-derived CDR1 and CDR2 are MRHNA and SNTAGT. Between the trimmed V and J ends, which lost 4 bases and 7 bases, there was a span of 16 bases. The CDR3 has 14 residues. The CDR3 DNA reads as TGTGCCAGCAGTGTCGGGTCCGAGTCGCTTGGCTACACCTTC. Amino acid sequence: CASSVGSESLGYTF.

The chain is built from TRBV10-2 and TRBJ1-4, with 7 bases matching TRBD1. This CDR3 has 17 amino acids. Germline trimming cut 0 bases from V and 0 bases from J; bases unmatched to any gene: 4. Germline V gene lookup returns CDR1 WSHSY and CDR2 SAAADI. CDR3 residues: CASSESGQSTTNEKLFF. The CDR3 DNA reads as TGCGCCAGCAGTGAGTCGGGACAGAGCACAACTAATGAAAAACTGTTTTTT.

This clone qualifies as medium-sized. The chain recombines TRBV6-4 with TRBJ2-3, with 8 bases identical to TRBD2. V lost 3 bases to trimming and J lost 1 base; unmatched junction nucleotides: 0. This CDR3 is built from 14 residues. Per germline, CDR1 MRHNA and CDR2 SNTAGT. The CDR3 sequence: CASSERGGTDTQYF. The DNA of the CDR3 is TGTGCCAGCAGTGAGCGGGGGGGCACAGATACGCAGTATTTT.

CDR3 amino acids: CASSLAGDREEDTEAFF. CDR3 DNA sequence: TGTGCCAGCAGTTTAGCGGGGGACAGGGAGGAAGACACTGAAGCTTTCTTT. The rearrangement joins TRBV28 to TRBJ1-1, with TRBD1 identical over 9 bases. Trimming at V came to 2 bases and at J to 3 bases, leaving 10 bases not matched to a gene. Germline V lookup: CDR1 MDHEN, CDR2 SYDVKM. This CDR3 contains 17 residues.

The chain is built from TRBV4-1 and TRBJ2-2; D is unclear. Trimming left V 4 bases short and J 4 bases short, with 7 bases between. Germline lookup yields CDR1 MGHRA and CDR2 YSYEKL. CDR3 length: 13 amino acids. CDR3 nucleotides: TGCGCCAGCAGCCTCACAAGCACCGGGGAGCTGTTTTTT. This codes for CASSLTSTGELFF.

This clone appeared a single time. The chain couples TRBV11-3 to TRBJ2-2, with 8 bases identical to TRBD1. The CDR3 is 15 amino acids. V lost 5 bases to trimming and J lost 6 bases; unmatched junction nucleotides: 8. CDR1 and CDR2 from the germline V gene are SGHNT and YENEEA. CDR3: CASSPDRDRPGELFF. The CDR3 DNA reads as TGTGCCAGCAGCCCGGACAGGGATCGTCCCGGGGAGCTGTTTTTT.

The J gene is TRBJ1-5, the V gene TRBV4-1, with D possibly being TRBD1 (5 bases). Germline loops: CDR1 MGHRA, CDR2 YSYEKL. V was pared by 6 bases and J by 6 bases, with 12 bases between. The CDR3 has 13 amino acids. CDR3 amino acids: CASSQEGTQPQHF. CDR3 in DNA: TGCGCCAGCAGTCAGGAGGGGACTCAGCCCCAGCATTTT.

The chain is built from TRBV4-1 and TRBJ2-7; D is possibly TRBD2 (5 bases). CDR3 length equals 15 residues. Germline V lookup: CDR1 MGHRA, CDR2 YSYEKL. The V gene lost 0 bases and the J gene lost 3 bases, with 12 bases spanning the gap. The DNA of the CDR3 is TGCGCCAGCAGCCAAGATGGAAGCGGAGGCTACGAGCAGTACTTC. Protein product: CASSQDGSGGYEQYF.

This clone appeared a single time. This chain links TRBV5-1 with TRBJ1-2, with 10 bases aligning to TRBD1. The CDR3 contains 15 residues. J was trimmed by 6 bases and V by 0 bases; bases with no gene match: 5. Germline CDR1 is SGHRS and CDR2 is YFSETQ. Written as DNA, the CDR3 is TGCGCCAGCAGCTTGGGACAGGGGGCGAGTGATGGCTACACCTTC. Amino acids: CASSLGQGASDGYTF.

CDR3 nucleotides: TGTGCCAGTAGTATTGGACAGGGGATAACAGATACGCAGTATTTT. Amino acids: CASSIGQGITDTQYF. The V and J genes are TRBV19 and TRBJ2-3, with 9 bases that match TRBD1. CDR1 is LNHDA and CDR2 is SQIVND in the germline V gene (reference sequence). The CDR3 extends over 15 amino acids. Losses at the gene ends were 3 bases for V and 3 bases for J; bases not matched to a gene: 4.

This clone is labeled as medium-sized. The chain carries TRBV19 and TRBJ1-5, with a weak D call TRBD1 (5 bases). The CDR3 loop spans 13 amino acids. The V and J ends lost 7 bases and 4 bases respectively, with 11 bases between them. Per the germline V gene, CDR1 is LNHDA and CDR2 is SQIVND (reference sequence). CDR3 loop: CASTAGWNQPQHF. CDR3 coding DNA: TGTGCCAGTACGGCAGGGTGGAATCAGCCCCAGCATTTT.

This chain joins TRBV4-1 and TRBJ2-3, with 9 positions matching TRBD1. Trimming took 1 base from V and 4 from J; bases not matched to a gene: 6. Germline-derived CDR1 and CDR2 are MGHRA and YSYEKL. The CDR3 has 16 residues. The chain's CDR3 is CASSQGYRGLADTQYF. Here the CDR3 DNA reads TGCGCCAGCAGCCAAGGATACAGGGGGCTAGCAGATACGCAGTATTTT.

This rearrangement joins TRBV9 to TRBJ1-2, with unresolved D. Germline CDR1 SGDLS, CDR2 YYNGEE. The germline V and J ends were trimmed by 0 bases and 4 bases, with 7 bases remaining between them. The length of the CDR3 is 13 residues. The CDR3 DNA is TGTGCCAGCAGCGTAGCTTCAGGCTATGGCTACACCTTC. Residues: CASSVASGYGYTF.

The rearrangement uses TRBV14 and TRBJ2-7; 8 positions match TRBD2. V was clipped by 0 bases and J by 2 bases; unmatched bases: 9. The CDR3 is made up of 17 amino acids. Germline V gives CDR1 SGHDN, CDR2 FVKESK. The CDR3 protein is CASSQDSFAGGPYEQYF. CDR3 in DNA: TGTGCCAGCAGCCAAGACTCTTTTGCGGGAGGCCCCTACGAGCAGTACTTC.

The chain is built from TRBV10-1 and TRBJ2-7; D not resolved. CDR1 and CDR2 from the germline V gene are WNHNN and SYGVQD (reference sequence). Deletions cut 0 bases from V and 2 bases from J, with 5 bases between. CDR3 length: 13 residues. CDR3 region: CASSESSTYEQYF. CDR3 bases: TGCGCCAGCAGTGAGTCCAGTACCTACGAGCAGTACTTC.

CDR3 loop: CASSPTADYEQYF. Written as DNA, the CDR3 is TGTGCCAGCAGCCCGACAGCAGACTACGAGCAGTACTTC. The V gene is TRBV7-9, the J gene TRBJ2-7; a weak D match, TRBD1 (5 bases). Trimming cost V 5 bases and J 3 bases, with 11 bases left between them. The CDR3 has 13 amino acids. Germline V CDR1 and CDR2: SEHNR, FQNEAQ (reference sequence). The entire variable domain, with the rest obtained from reference TRBV7-9 and TRBJ2-7, is as follows: DTGVSQNPRHKITKRGQNVTFRCDPISEHNRLYWYRQTLGQGPEFLTYFQNEAQLEKSRLLSDRFSAERPKGSFSTLEIQRTEQGDSAMYLCASSPTADYEQYFGPGTRLTVT.

This clone was counted a single time. The chain recombines TRBV11-3 with TRBJ1-1; 7 nucleotides align to TRBD1. Per germline, CDR1 SGHNT and CDR2 YENEEA. V was clipped by 5 bases and J by 7 bases; unmatched bases: 7. This CDR3 is 13 amino acids long. The CDR3 DNA is TGTGCCAGCAGCGTGGGACAGTTCGATGAAGCTTTCTTT. Encoded protein: CASSVGQFDEAFF. Full variable domain (missing parts from reference TRBV11-3 and TRBJ1-1): EAGVVQSPRYKIIEKKQPVAFWCNPISGHNTLYWYLQNLGQGPELLIRYENEEAVDDSQLPKDRFSAERLKGVDSTLKIQPAELGDSAVYLCASSVGQFDEAFFGQGTRLTVV.

This clone has only one observation. This sequence joins TRBV4-1 and TRBJ2-5; TRBD2 is a possible D gene (7 bases). The CDR3 consists of 14 residues. Trimming shortened V by 5 bases and J by 3 bases, and 13 bases separated the two germline ends. The germline V gene has CDR1 MGHRA and CDR2 YSYEKL. The CDR3 DNA follows: TGCGCCAGCAGCAGGTTAGGGGGGGAAGAGACCCAGTACTTC. This translates into CASSRLGGEETQYF.

The rearrangement joins TRBV25-1 to TRBJ2-1; 10 bases map to TRBD2. The CDR3 runs 14 residues. V lost 8 bases, J lost 9 bases, and 10 bases stayed unmatched. The germline CDR1 and CDR2 sequences are MGHDK and SYGVNS. The CDR3 region is CASANSGGWGEQFF. The CDR3 DNA reads TGTGCCAGCGCAAATAGCGGGGGGTGGGGTGAGCAGTTCTTC.

The V call is TRBV5-4, the J call TRBJ2-7; 9 bases are a match to TRBD2. Germline CDR1 is SGHNT and CDR2 is YYREEE (reference sequence). V was clipped by 3 bases and J by 2 bases; unmatched bases: 3. The CDR3 runs to 14 residues. The chain's CDR3 is CASSSGLATYEQYF. The DNA for the CDR3 is TGTGCCAGCAGCTCCGGACTAGCGACCTACGAGCAGTACTTC. The full variable domain, rest sourced from reference TRBV5-4 and TRBJ2-7, is ETGVTQSPTHLIKTRGQQVTLRCSSQSGHNTVSWYQQALGQGPQFIFQYYREEENGRGNFPPRFSGLQFPNYSSELNVNALELDDSALYLCASSSGLATYEQYFGPGTRLTVT.

J is TRBJ1-1 and V is TRBV7-6; tentative D call: TRBD1 (6 bases). CDR3 length equals 15 residues. V dropped 4 bases and J dropped 0 bases, with 12 bases sitting between them. Germline V gene data show CDR1 as SGHVS and CDR2 as FNYEAQ. CDR3 amino acids: CASSSEQGMNTEAFF. CDR3 coding DNA: TGTGCCAGCAGCTCAGAACAGGGTATGAACACTGAAGCTTTCTTT.

The chain recombines TRBV18 with TRBJ2-3; 8 positions agree with TRBD2. V shed 8 bases, J shed 6 bases, and the junction held 13 bases outside the gene matches. The CDR3 has 15 amino acids. The V gene's germline CDR1 is KGHSH and CDR2 LQKENI. This CDR3 reads CASALLADPGDTQYF. The DNA of the CDR3 is TGTGCCAGCGCCCTACTAGCGGATCCTGGGGATACGCAGTATTTT.

The chain combines TRBV5-1 with TRBJ2-1; 9 nucleotides line up with TRBD2. Germline V CDR1 and CDR2: SGHRS, YFSETQ. CDR3 length equals 14 residues. The V gene end was trimmed by 6 bases and the J gene end by 4 bases; junction bases not matched to a gene: 5. The CDR3 here is CASNGRGGYNEQFF. In DNA, the CDR3 is TGCGCCAGCAATGGGCGGGGGGGGTACAATGAGCAGTTCTTC.

This sequence joins TRBV7-7 and TRBJ2-7; a possible D gene is TRBD1 (6 bases). The CDR3 consists of 14 residues. Germline V lookup: CDR1 SSHAT, CDR2 FNYEAQ (reference sequence). The V end lost 1 base, the J end lost 3 bases, and 10 bases lay between the germline ends. CDR3 protein: CASSLGGGLYEQYF. In DNA form, the CDR3 reads TGTGCCAGCAGCTTAGGAGGGGGTCTCTACGAGCAGTACTTC. Using reference TRBV7-7 and TRBJ2-7 for the parts outside the CDR3, the full variable domain is GAGVSQSPRYKVTKRGQDVTLRCDPISSHATLYWYQQALGQGPEFLTYFNYEAQPDKSGLPSDRFSAERPEGSISTLTIQRTEQRDSAMYRCASSLGGGLYEQYFGPGTRLTVT.

This chain uses TRBV27 with TRBJ2-5; possible D gene TRBD1, 6 bases. The J call may be wrong; the DNA end is better matched by TRBJ2-7. CDR3 length equals 13 residues. Germline CDR1 is MNHEY and CDR2 is SMNVEV (reference sequence). The CDR3 is CASSLGTTYEQYF. In DNA form, the CDR3 reads TGTGCCAGCAGTTTAGGGACAACCTACGAGCAGTACTTC.

V usage is TRBV28 and J usage is TRBJ2-1, with TRBD2 identical over 11 bases. The germline CDR1 and CDR2 sequences are MDHEN and SYDVKM. The CDR3 runs to 15 residues. Germline trimming cut 3 bases from V and 5 bases from J; bases unmatched to any gene: 3. In DNA form, the CDR3 reads TGTGCCAGCAGTTTGCCGGGACTAGCGGACAATGAGCAGTTCTTC. It codes for CASSLPGLADNEQFF.

The genes are TRBV28 and TRBJ2-7; D is undetermined. Germline values: CDR1 MDHEN, CDR2 SYDVKM. The CDR3 sequence is 12 residues long. Between the trimmed V and J ends, which lost 3 bases and 2 bases, there was a span of 5 bases. The CDR3 DNA reads as TGTGCCAGCAGTTTTCGTCCCTACGAGCAGTACTTC. This gives the protein CASSFRPYEQYF.

V is TRBV9 and J is TRBJ2-1; 7 nucleotides align to TRBD2. J gave up 4 bases and V 0 bases, and 7 bases lay outside the gene matches. Germline CDR1 reads SGDLS; CDR2 reads YYNGEE. The CDR3 contains 16 residues. The CDR3 region is CASSVDPGGGYNEQFF. CDR3 sequence (DNA): TGTGCCAGCAGCGTAGATCCGGGAGGAGGGTACAATGAGCAGTTCTTC.

This clone was seen more than once but under ten times. This chain joins TRBV27 and TRBJ2-1, with D possibly TRBD2 on 6 matching bases. The germline V gene encodes CDR1 MNHEY and CDR2 SMNVEV (reference sequence). V lost 0 bases, J lost 3 bases, and 9 bases lay in between. The CDR3 extends over 15 amino acids. The CDR3 sequence is CASSLSGGIYNEQFF. The CDR3 DNA is TGTGCCAGCAGTTTATCGGGGGGAATCTACAATGAGCAGTTCTTC.